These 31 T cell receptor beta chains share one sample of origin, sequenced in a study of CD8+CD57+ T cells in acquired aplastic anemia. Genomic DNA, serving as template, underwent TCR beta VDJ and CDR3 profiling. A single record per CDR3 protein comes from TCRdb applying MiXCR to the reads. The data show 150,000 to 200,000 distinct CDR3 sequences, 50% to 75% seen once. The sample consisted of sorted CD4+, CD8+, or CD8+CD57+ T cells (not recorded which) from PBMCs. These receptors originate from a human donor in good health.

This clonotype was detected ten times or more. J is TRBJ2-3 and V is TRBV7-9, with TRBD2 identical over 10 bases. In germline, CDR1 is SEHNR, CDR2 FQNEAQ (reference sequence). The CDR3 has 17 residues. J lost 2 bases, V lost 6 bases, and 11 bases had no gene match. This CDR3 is CASSLQYTSGTTDTQYF. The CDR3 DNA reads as TGTGCCAGCAGTCTCCAATATACTAGCGGGACCACAGATACGCAGTATTTT.

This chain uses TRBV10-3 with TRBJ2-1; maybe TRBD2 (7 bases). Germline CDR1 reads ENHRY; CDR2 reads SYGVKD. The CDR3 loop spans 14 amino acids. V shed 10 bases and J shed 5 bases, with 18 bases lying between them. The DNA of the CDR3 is TGTGCCACCCGGGGGGCAGGGGACAACAATGAGCAGTTCTTC. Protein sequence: CATRGAGDNNEQFF.

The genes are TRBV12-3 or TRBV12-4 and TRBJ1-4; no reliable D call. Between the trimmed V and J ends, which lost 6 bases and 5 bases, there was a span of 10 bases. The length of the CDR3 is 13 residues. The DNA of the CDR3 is TGTGCCAGCAGCCCGTCAGTAAATGAAAAACTGTTTTTT. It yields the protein CASSPSVNEKLFF.

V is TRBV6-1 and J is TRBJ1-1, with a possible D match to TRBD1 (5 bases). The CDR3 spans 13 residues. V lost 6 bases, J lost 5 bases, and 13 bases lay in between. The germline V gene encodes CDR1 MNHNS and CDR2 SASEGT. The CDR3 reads CASSETVGTEAFF. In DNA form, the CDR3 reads TGTGCCAGCAGCGAGACAGTAGGTACTGAAGCTTTCTTT.

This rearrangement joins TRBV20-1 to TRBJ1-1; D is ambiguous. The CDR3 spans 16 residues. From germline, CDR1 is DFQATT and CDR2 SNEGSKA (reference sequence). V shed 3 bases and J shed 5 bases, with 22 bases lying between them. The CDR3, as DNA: TGCAGTGCTAGTGTATTTACTGGCCGCGGGAGAACTGAAGCTTTCTTT. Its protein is CSASVFTGRGRTEAFF.

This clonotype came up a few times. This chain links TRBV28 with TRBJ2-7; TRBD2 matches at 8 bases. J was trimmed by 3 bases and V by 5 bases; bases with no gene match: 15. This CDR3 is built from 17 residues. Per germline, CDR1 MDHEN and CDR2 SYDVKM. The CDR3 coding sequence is TGTGCCAGCAGTCCTCTGGTCGCGGGGCGGGAGGTCTACGAGCAGTACTTC. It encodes CASSPLVAGREVYEQYF.

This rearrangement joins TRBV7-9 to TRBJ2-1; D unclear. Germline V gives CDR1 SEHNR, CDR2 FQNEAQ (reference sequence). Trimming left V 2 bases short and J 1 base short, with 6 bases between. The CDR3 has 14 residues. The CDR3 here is CASSLWGSYNEQFF. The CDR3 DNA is TGTGCCAGCAGCTTATGGGGTTCCTACAATGAGCAGTTCTTC.

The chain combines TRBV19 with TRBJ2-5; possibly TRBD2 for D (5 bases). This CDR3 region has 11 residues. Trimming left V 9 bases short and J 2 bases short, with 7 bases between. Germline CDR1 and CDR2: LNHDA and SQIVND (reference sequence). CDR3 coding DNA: TGTGCCAGCCGGGAACAAGAGACCCAGTACTTC. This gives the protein CASREQETQYF.

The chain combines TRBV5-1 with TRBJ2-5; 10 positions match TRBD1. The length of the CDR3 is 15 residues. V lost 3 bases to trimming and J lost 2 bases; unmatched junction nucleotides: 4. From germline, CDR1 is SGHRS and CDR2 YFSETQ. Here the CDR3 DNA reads TGCGCCAGCAGCTCGAGGACAGGGGGACAAGAGACCCAGTACTTC. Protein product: CASSSRTGGQETQYF. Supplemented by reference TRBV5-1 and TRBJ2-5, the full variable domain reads KAGVTQTPRYLIKTRGQQVTLSCSPISGHRSVSWYQQTPGQGLQFLFEYFSETQRNKGNFPGRFSGRQFSNSRSEMNVSTLELGDSALYLCASSSRTGGQETQYFGPGTRLLVL.

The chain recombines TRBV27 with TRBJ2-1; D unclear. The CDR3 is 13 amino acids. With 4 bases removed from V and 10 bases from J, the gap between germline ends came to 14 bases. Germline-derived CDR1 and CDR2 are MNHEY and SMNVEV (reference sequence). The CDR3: CASSSSSLLEQFF. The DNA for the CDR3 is TGTGCCAGCAGTTCTTCCAGCTTGCTCGAGCAGTTCTTC.

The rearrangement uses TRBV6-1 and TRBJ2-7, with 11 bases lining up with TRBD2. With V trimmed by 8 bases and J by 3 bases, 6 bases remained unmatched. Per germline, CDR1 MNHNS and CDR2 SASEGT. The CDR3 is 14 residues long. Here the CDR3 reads CASFGTSGGYEQYF. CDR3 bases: TGTGCCAGCTTCGGGACTAGCGGAGGCTACGAGCAGTACTTC.

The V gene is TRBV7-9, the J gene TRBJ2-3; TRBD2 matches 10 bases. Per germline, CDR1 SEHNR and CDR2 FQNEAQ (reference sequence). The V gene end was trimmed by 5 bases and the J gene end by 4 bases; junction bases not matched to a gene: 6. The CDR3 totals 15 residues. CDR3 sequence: CASSVSGGSPDTQYF. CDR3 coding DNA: TGTGCCAGCAGCGTTAGCGGGGGGTCCCCAGATACGCAGTATTTT.

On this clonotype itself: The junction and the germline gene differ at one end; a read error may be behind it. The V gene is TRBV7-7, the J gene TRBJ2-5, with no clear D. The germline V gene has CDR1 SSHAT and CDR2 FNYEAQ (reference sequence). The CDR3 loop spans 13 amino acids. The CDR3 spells CASNLRVLETQYF. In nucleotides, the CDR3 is TGTGCTAGCAACTTGCGCGTATTGGAGACCCAGTACTTC. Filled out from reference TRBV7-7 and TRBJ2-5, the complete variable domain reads GAGVSQSPRYKVTKRGQDVTLRCDPISSHATLYWYQQALGQGPEFLTYFNYEAQPDKSGLPSDRFSAERPEGSISTLTIQRTEQRDSAMYRCASNLRVLETQYFGPGTRLLVL.

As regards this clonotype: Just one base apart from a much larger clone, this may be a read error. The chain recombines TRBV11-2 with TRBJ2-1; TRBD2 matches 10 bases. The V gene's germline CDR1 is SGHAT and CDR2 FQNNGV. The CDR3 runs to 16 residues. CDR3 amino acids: CASSSGAGGPYNVQFF. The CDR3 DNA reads TGTGCCAGCAGCTCAGGAGCGGGAGGGCCTTACAATGTGCAGTTCTTC.

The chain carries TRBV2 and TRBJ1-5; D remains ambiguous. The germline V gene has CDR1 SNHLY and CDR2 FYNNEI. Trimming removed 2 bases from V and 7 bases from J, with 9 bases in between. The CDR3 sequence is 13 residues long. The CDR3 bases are TGTGCCAGCAGTGAACAGGTAGACCAGCCCCAGCATTTT. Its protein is CASSEQVDQPQHF. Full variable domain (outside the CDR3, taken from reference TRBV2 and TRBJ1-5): EPEVTQTPSHQVTQMGQEVILRCVPISNHLYFYWYRQILGQKVEFLVSFYNNEISEKSEIFDDQFSVERPDGSNFTLKIRSTKLEDSAMYFCASSEQVDQPQHFGDGTRLSIL.

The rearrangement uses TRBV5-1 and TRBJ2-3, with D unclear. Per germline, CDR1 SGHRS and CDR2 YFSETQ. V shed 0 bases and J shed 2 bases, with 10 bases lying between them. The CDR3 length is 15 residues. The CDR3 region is CASSLGQRPTDTQYF. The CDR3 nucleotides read TGCGCCAGCAGCTTGGGGCAGCGTCCCACAGATACGCAGTATTTT.

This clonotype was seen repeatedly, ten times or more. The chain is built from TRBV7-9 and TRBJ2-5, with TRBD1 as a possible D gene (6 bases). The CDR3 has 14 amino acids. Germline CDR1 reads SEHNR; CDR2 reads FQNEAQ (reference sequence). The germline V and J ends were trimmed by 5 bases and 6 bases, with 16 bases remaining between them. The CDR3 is CASSIPGQGQTQYF. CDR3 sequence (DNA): TGTGCCAGCAGCATCCCTGGTCAGGGGCAGACCCAGTACTTC.

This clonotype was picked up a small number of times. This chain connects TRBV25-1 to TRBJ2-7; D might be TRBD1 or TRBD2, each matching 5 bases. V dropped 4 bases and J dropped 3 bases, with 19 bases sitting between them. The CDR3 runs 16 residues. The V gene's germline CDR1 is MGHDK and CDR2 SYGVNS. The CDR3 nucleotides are TGTGCCAGCAGTGGACGAAACACCGGGACGGGCTACGAGCAGTACTTC. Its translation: CASSGRNTGTGYEQYF.

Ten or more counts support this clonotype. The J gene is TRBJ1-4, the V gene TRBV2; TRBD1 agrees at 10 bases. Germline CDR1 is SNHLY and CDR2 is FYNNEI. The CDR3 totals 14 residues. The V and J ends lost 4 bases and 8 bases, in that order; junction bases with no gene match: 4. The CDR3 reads CASSVTGGSEKLFF. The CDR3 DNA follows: TGTGCCAGCAGTGTGACAGGGGGCTCAGAAAAACTGTTTTTT.

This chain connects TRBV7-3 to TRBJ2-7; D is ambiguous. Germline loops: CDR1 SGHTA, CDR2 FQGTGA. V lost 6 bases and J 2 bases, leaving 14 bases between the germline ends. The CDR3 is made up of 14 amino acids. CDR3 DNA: TGTGCCAGCAGAGTCTCCGGGCTGACCTACGAGCAGTACTTC. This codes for CASRVSGLTYEQYF.

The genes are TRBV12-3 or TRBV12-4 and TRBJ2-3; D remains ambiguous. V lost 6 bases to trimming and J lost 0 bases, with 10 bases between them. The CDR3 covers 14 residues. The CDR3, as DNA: TGTGCCAGCAGCCCGGATGACAGCACAGATACGCAGTATTTT. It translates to CASSPDDSTDTQYF.

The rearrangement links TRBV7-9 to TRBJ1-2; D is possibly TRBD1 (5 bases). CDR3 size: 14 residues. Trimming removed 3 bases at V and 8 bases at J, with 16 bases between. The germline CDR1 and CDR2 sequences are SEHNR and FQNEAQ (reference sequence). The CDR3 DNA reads TGTGCCAGCAGCTTGGGGGGACGGTTGGAAGGCTACACCTTC. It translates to CASSLGGRLEGYTF.

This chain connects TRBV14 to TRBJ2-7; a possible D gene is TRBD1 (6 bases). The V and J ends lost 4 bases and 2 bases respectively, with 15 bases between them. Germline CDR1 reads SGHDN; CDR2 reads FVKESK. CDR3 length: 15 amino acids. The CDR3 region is CASSLTGKSPYEQYF. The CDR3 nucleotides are TGTGCCAGCAGCCTAACAGGGAAATCCCCCTACGAGCAGTACTTC.

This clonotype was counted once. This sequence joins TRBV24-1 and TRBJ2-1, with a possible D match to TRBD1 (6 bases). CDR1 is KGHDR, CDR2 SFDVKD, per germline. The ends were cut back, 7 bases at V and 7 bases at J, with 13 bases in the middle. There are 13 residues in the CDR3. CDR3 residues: CATRGGETNEQFF. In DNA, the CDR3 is TGTGCCACCAGAGGGGGTGAGACGAATGAGCAGTTCTTC.

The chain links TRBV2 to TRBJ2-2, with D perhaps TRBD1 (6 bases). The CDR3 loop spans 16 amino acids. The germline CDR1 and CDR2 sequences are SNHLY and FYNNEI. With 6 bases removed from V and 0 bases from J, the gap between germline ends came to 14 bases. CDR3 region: CASSSSGTPNTGELFF. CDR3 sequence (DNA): TGTGCCAGCAGCTCCTCCGGGACACCGAACACCGGGGAGCTGTTTTTT.

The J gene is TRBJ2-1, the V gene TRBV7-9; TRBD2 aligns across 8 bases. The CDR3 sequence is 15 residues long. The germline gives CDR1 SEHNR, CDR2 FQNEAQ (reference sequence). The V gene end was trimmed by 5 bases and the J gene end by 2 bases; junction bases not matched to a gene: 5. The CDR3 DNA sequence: TGTGCCAGCAGCCAGTCAGCGGGAGCCTACAATGAGCAGTTCTTC. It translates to CASSQSAGAYNEQFF.

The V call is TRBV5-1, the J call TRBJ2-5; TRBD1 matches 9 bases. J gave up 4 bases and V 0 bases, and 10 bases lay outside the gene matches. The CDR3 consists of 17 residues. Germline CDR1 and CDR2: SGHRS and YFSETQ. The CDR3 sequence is CASSLEASTGGGETQYF. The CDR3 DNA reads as TGCGCCAGCAGCTTGGAAGCAAGCACAGGGGGCGGAGAGACCCAGTACTTC.

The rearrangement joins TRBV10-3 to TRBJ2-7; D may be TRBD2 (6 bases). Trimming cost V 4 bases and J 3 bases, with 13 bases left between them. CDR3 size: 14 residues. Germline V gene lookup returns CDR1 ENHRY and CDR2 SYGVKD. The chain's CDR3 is CAISGRTGSYEQYF. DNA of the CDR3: TGTGCCATCAGTGGGAGGACCGGGAGCTACGAGCAGTACTTC.

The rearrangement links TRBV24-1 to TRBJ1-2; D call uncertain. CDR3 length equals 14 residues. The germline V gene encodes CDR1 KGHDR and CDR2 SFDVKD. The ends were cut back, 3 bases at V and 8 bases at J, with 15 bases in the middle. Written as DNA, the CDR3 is TGTGCCACCAGTGATAGGGCGGAATTGACGGGCTACACCTTC. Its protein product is CATSDRAELTGYTF.

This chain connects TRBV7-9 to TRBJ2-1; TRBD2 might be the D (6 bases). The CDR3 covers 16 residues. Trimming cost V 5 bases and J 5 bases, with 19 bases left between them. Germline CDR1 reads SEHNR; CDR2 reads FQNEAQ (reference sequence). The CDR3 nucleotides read TGTGCCAGCAGCCCTCCTCGGAGGGTCATCAACAATGAGCAGTTCTTC. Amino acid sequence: CASSPPRRVINNEQFF. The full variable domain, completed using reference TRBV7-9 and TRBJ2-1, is DTGVSQNPRHKITKRGQNVTFRCDPISEHNRLYWYRQTLGQGPEFLTYFQNEAQLEKSRLLSDRFSAERPKGSFSTLEIQRTEQGDSAMYLCASSPPRRVINNEQFFGPGTRLTVL.

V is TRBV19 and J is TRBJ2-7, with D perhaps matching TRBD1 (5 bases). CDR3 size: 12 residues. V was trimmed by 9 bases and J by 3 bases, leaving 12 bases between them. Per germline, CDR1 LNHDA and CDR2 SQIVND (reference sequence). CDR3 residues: CASGDSHYEQYF. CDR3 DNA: TGTGCCAGCGGAGACAGTCACTACGAGCAGTACTTC.